A selection of T cell receptor beta chains follows, all from one sample in a study of blood T cell repertoires in COVID-19. Profiled with immunoSEQ multiplex PCR; TCRdb holds only in-frame clones, not every one. The sample has about 130,000 clones, about 79% seen once. The specimen was PBMCs or T cells enriched from blood (not recorded which). These receptors all come from a man aged 45-65 years who had recovered from COVID-19. The CDR3 runs from the conserved cysteine through the conserved F or W. The order of the fields is clone size, D gene, V gene, J gene, CDR3 protein, CDR3 DNA. The D gene is left open where the match is weak. Only some rows state a clone size, as once, few, many or a class for expanded clones.

>-|TRBD2|TRBV14|TRBJ2-3
CASSPRLAGGTDTQYF
TGTGCCAGCAGCCCCCGACTAGCGGGGGGCACAGATACGCAGTATTTT
>-|TRBD1|TRBV11-2|TRBJ2-7
CASSHSGGDREVYEQYF
TGTGCCAGCAGCCATAGTGGTGGGGACAGGGAAGTCTACGAGCAGTACTTC
>-|-|TRBV5-4|TRBJ1-1
CASSLTRNTEAFF
TGTGCCAGCAGCTTAACCAGGAACACTGAAGCTTTCTTT
>-|-|TRBV6-5|TRBJ1-3
CASSYTQVGNTIYF
TGTGCCAGCAGTTACACACAGGTTGGAAACACCATATATTTT
>once|TRBD2|TRBV27|TRBJ2-5
CASSLYPAGGQETQYF
TGTGCCAGCAGTTTATATCCAGCGGGGGGCCAAGAGACCCAGTACTTC
>-|-|TRBV28|TRBJ1-2
CASTRGGGGYGYTF
TGTGCCAGCACCCGCGGGGGGGGAGGCTATGGCTACACCTTC
>-|TRBD1|TRBV3-1/TRBV3-2|TRBJ2-5
CASSQSGTGGRETQYF
TGTGCCAGCAGCCAATCCGGGACAGGGGGGCGAGAGACCCAGTACTTC
>once|TRBD2|TRBV7-2|TRBJ2-3
CASTPRPTGGSDTQYF
TGTGCCAGCACCCCAAGGCCGACGGGGGGATCCGATACGCAGTATTTT
>-|-|TRBV1|TRBJ2-5
CTSSQTGLAGGLQETQYF
TGCACCAGCAGCCAGACTGGACTAGCGGGGGGACTTCAAGAGACCCAGTACTTC
>once|TRBD1|TRBV2|TRBJ1-1
CASKAGGNTEAFF
TGTGCCAGCAAGGCAGGGGGCAACACTGAAGCTTTCTTT
>-|TRBD2|TRBV6-5|TRBJ2-3
CASRGLAGGAQYF
TGTGCCAGCAGGGGACTAGCGGGGGGGGCGCAGTATTTT
>-|-|TRBV19|TRBJ1-2
CASSISQGQGERYTF
TGTGCCAGTAGTATCTCCCAGGGCCAAGGGGAACGCTACACCTTC
>-|TRBD1|TRBV7-6|TRBJ1-1
CASSLDQGGYTEAFF
TGTGCCAGCAGCTTAGATCAGGGGGGATACACTGAAGCTTTCTTT
>-|-|TRBV29-1|TRBJ1-2
CSVDLFNYGYTF
TGCAGCGTTGACTTGTTTAACTATGGCTACACCTTC
>-|-|TRBV2|TRBJ2-1
CASSRQYNEQFF
TGTGCCAGCAGTCGTCAGTACAATGAGCAGTTCTTC
>-|-|TRBV5-1|TRBJ2-7
CASSTERYEQYF
TGCGCCAGCAGTACAGAACGCTACGAGCAGTACTTC
>-|TRBD1|TRBV7-9|TRBJ2-7
CASSPGTALSYEQYF
TGTGCCAGCAGCCCCGGGACAGCCCTCTCCTACGAGCAGTACTTC
>-|-|TRBV4-3|TRBJ2-7
CASSQGVGTYYEQYF
TGCGCCAGCAGCCAAGGGGTCGGGACATACTACGAGCAGTACTTC
>-|TRBD1|TRBV6-1|TRBJ1-2
CASSETREGALYTF
TGTGCCAGCAGTGAAACAAGAGAGGGGGCTCTTTACACCTTC
>-|-|TRBV6-4|TRBJ1-1
CASSEGSQQGVAFF
TGTGCCAGCAGCGAGGGCTCTCAACAGGGTGTAGCTTTCTTT
>-|TRBD1|TRBV28|TRBJ1-5
CASRIQGTGDNQPQHF
TGTGCCAGCAGGATCCAAGGGACAGGGGACAATCAGCCCCAGCATTTT
>once|-|TRBV19|TRBJ2-6
CASSISGSGANVLTF
TGTGCCAGTAGTATTTCGGGTTCTGGGGCCAACGTCCTGACTTTC
>-|TRBD1|TRBV28|TRBJ1-5
CASRYQGARDLNQPQHF
TGTGCCAGCAGATATCAGGGGGCGCGGGACTTAAATCAGCCCCAGCATTTT
>-|-|TRBV19|TRBJ2-7
CASSMSDRSYEQYF
TGTGCCAGTAGTATGTCCGACAGGTCCTACGAGCAGTACTTC
>-|-|TRBV19|TRBJ2-3
CASSIGVGRTDTQYF
TGTGCCAGTAGTATAGGAGTGGGGCGCACAGATACGCAGTATTTT
>-|TRBD2|TRBV15|TRBJ2-7
CATSRDSGGSYEQYF
TGTGCCACCAGCAGAGATAGCGGGGGATCCTACGAGCAGTACTTC
>-|-|TRBV11-2|TRBJ2-7
CASSFGASYEQYF
TGTGCCAGCAGCTTTGGGGCCTCCTACGAGCAGTACTTC
>-|-|TRBV24-1|TRBJ1-5
CATSDPRDGGSNQPQHF
TGTGCCACCAGTGACCCGAGGGATGGGGGGAGCAATCAGCCCCAGCATTTT
>-|-|TRBV6-4|TRBJ1-5
CASSEGGAQPQHF
TGTGCCAGCAGTGAGGGCGGGGCGCAGCCCCAGCATTTT
>-|-|TRBV6-2/TRBV6-3|TRBJ2-3
CASSLVTDTQYF
TGTGCCAGCAGTTTAGTCACAGATACGCAGTATTTT
>-|-|TRBV7-2|TRBJ2-5
CASSRGTIQETQYF
TGTGCCAGCAGCCGCGGAACAATCCAAGAGACCCAGTACTTC
>-|TRBD2|TRBV10-1|TRBJ2-1
CASSESTSGGEYNEQFF
TGCGCCAGCAGTGAGTCGACTAGCGGGGGGGAATACAATGAGCAGTTCTTC
>once|-|TRBV5-6|TRBJ2-4
CASSLRAGLKNIQYF
TGTGCCAGCAGCTTGCGGGCGGGATTAAAAAACATTCAGTACTTC
>few|TRBD1|TRBV7-8|TRBJ1-4
CASSLVRTGGEKLFF
TGTGCCAGCAGCTTAGTACGGACAGGGGGTGAAAAACTGTTTTTT
>-|-|TRBV7-8|TRBJ2-2
CASSARKGPRPPGELFF
TGTGCCAGCAGCGCGAGGAAGGGGCCTCGTCCCCCCGGGGAGCTGTTTTTT
>few|-|TRBV11-2|TRBJ2-1
CASSREELTNNEQFF
TGTGCCAGCAGCCGCGAGGAGCTAACCAACAATGAGCAGTTCTTC
>-|TRBD2|TRBV11-3|TRBJ2-5
CASSLARVTSANQETQYF
TGTGCCAGCAGCCTAGCACGGGTGACTAGCGCGAACCAAGAGACCCAGTACTTC
>-|-|TRBV28|TRBJ1-4
CASSLLPDSEKLFF
TGTGCCAGCAGTTTGTTGCCGGACAGCGAAAAACTGTTTTTT
>once|TRBD1|TRBV9|TRBJ1-3
CASSVEGQGPGNTIYF
TGTGCCAGCAGCGTAGAGGGACAGGGACCTGGAAACACCATATATTTT
>once|-|TRBV13|TRBJ1-6
CASSFAGINSPLHF
TGTGCCAGCAGCTTCGCAGGAATAAATTCACCCCTCCACTTT
>-|TRBD1|TRBV10-3|TRBJ1-6
CASGVATGNSPLHF
TGTGCCAGCGGGGTCGCGACAGGGAATTCACCCCTCCACTTT
>-|TRBD1|TRBV5-6|TRBJ1-5
CASSDGQGHQPQHF
TGTGCCAGCAGCGACGGACAGGGCCATCAGCCCCAGCATTTT
>-|TRBD1|TRBV9|TRBJ1-1
CASSVAGGNTEAFF
TGTGCCAGCAGCGTCGCAGGGGGGAACACTGAAGCTTTCTTT
>-|-|TRBV18|TRBJ1-3
CASSPTVTLGNTIYF
TGTGCCAGCTCACCGACAGTTACCTTGGGAAACACCATATATTTT
>-|TRBD2|TRBV4-2|TRBJ2-3
CASSQEGRGGGDTQYF
TGTGCCAGCAGCCAAGAAGGACGGGGGGGTGGAGATACGCAGTATTTT
>-|-|TRBV16|TRBJ1-3
CASSQYRTAGNTIYF
TGTGCCAGCAGCCAATACCGGACTGCTGGAAACACCATATATTTT
>-|-|TRBV7-9|TRBJ2-3
CASGSTGTDTQYF
TGTGCCAGCGGGTCGACAGGCACAGATACGCAGTATTTT
>-|-|TRBV27|TRBJ2-3
CASSLQVRDTQYF
TGTGCCAGCAGTTTACAAGTTAGAGATACGCAGTATTTT